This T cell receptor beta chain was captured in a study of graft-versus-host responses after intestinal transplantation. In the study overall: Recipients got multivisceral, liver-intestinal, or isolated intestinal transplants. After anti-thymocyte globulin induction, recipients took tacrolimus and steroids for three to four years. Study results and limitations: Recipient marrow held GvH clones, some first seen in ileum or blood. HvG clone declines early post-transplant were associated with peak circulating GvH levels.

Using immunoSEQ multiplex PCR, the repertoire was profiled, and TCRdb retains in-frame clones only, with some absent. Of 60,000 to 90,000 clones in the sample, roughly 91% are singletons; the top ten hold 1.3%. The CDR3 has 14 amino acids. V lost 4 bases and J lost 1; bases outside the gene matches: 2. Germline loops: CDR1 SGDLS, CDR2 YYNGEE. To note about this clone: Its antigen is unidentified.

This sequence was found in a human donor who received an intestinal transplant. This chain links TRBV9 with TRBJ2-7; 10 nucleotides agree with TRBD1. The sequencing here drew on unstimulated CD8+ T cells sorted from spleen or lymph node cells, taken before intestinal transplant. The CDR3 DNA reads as TGTGCCAGCAGCACGGGACAGGGGTCCTACGAGCAGTACTTC. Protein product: CASSTGQGSYEQYF.